Detailed here is one T cell receptor beta chain. Seattle-derived patients entered the study during active infection and were followed longitudinally. Assay: immunoSEQ multiplex PCR; the TCRdb copy retains only in-frame clones and omits some. The repertoire holds around 270,000 clones, 70% to 90% seen once, with 0.85% to 0.9% in the top ten. This specimen comes from a study of blood T cell repertoires in COVID-19. Input material: peripheral blood. This clonotype was sampled from a human donor with COVID-19, enrolled during active disease. The donor label of this sample is uncertain.

This CDR3 reads CASSLGGPLNTEAFF. Written as DNA, the CDR3 is TGCGCCAGCAGCTTGGGGGGGCCACTGAACACTGAAGCTTTCTTT. The rearrangement uses TRBV5-1 and TRBJ1-1; TRBD1 is a possible D gene (6 bases). The CDR3 runs 15 residues. V was clipped by 0 bases and J by 0 bases, with 9 bases between them. From germline, CDR1 is SGHRS and CDR2 YFSETQ.